This T cell receptor (beta chain) was sequenced during a study of T cell repertoires and HLA-DP antigens. Study-wide results and limits: Total CD4+ responders were stimulated by HeLa antigen-presenting cells.

Germline V gene sequence: CDR1 KGHSH, CDR2 LQKENI. V was clipped by 3 bases and J by 14 bases, with 14 bases between them. The CDR3 sequence is 12 residues long. Assay used: immunoSEQ multiplex PCR; TCRdb lists only in-frame clones, some missing. The table has approximately 100,000 clones, around nine tenths seen once. This clone was picked up one time. Its antigen is currently unknown. The rearrangement joins TRBV18 to TRBJ2-1; D unclear. The sample consisted of CD4+ T cells from PBMCs. The TCR sequence derives from a man aged 50 to 59 in good health and CMV-seronegative. Here the CDR3 reads CASSPKLEKKFF. CDR3 bases: TGTGCCAGCTCACCTAAACTCGAAAAGAAGTTCTTC. Filled out from reference TRBV18 and TRBJ2-1, the complete variable domain reads NAGVMQNPRHLVRRRGQEARLRCSPMKGHSHVYWYRQLPEEGLKFMVYLQKENIIDESGMPKERFSAEFPKEGPSILRIQQVVRGDSAAYFCASSPKLEKKFFGPGTRLTVL.